This T cell receptor beta chain was observed in a study of blood T cell repertoires in COVID-19. On the study more broadly: COVID-19 samples, acute and convalescent, were from the United States, Italy and Spain.

This CDR3 has 13 residues. V lost 7 bases to trimming and J lost 3 bases; unmatched junction nucleotides: 8. The germline gives CDR1 SQVTM, CDR2 ANQGSEA. Original data processing: Estimation of nucleated cell counts was performed using reference gene primer amplification. Here immunoSEQ multiplex PCR was the method, and the copy in TCRdb shows in-frame clones only, minus some. The DNA gave D and trimming, while V, J and clone size come from that table. This table holds 200,000 to 250,000 clones, roughly four fifths found once. Participants' own reports of clinical history determined their cohort assignment. Cohort 3 donors were reported recovered after two negative PCRs, clearance, or symptom resolution.

The receptor was derived from a man aged 55 to 70 who had recovered from COVID-19. The V call is TRBV29-1, the J call TRBJ2-5; TRBD1 matches 7 bases. Sequences were obtained from PBMCs or T cells enriched from blood (not recorded which). This chain's CDR3 is CSGRDRVKETQYF. CDR3 sequence (DNA): TGCAGCGGACGCGACAGGGTTAAAGAGACCCAGTACTTC.